A single T cell receptor beta chain is shown here with its context. It lacks a known antigen. No clone much larger than this one lies a single base away; base qualities are absent. The CDR3 covers 16 residues, taking in both the cysteine and the phenylalanine. The read is trimmed to its CDR3 DNA, 48 bases read in frame from base 1. Trimming leaves V shorter by 8 bases and J shorter by 0 bases, with the junction holding 7 bases beyond the gene matches. The germline V gene supplies CDR1 MNHNS and CDR2 SASEGT. These data come from a study of T cell repertoires in cytomegalovirus infection (dated by TCRdb to about 2019). Regarding the research as a whole: Donor HLA type was relevant to the analysis, because carriage of CMV infection together with the matching HLA type was indicated by public TCR beta signatures.

Broad study findings and their caveats: In both this cohort and an independent cohort of 350 to 400 donors, the cumulative frequency of public TCR beta family members distinguished carriers of CMV infection plus the relevant HLA type. In the ex vivo response, HLA-C-restricted CMV-specific TCR beta clonotypes were dominant, and in two of eight donors the single most frequent clonotype came from this HLA-C-restricted group.

TCRdb shows the sequencer as Illumina HiSeq 1500. The public sequencing data were trimmed at Q25 with fastp and processed into clonotypes with MiXCR by TCRdb, which kept only in-frame beta chains. Merged by CDR3 protein, the rows form single entries marked with the most common genes and DNA. The table for this sample lists hundreds of thousands of distinct CDR3 sequences; 18% of them were counted only once. The top ten hold roughly 8.7% of the sample. This TCR was recovered from a human donor in good health (CMV status not recorded). Some clones in this sample may be carry-over from other donors' samples. Specimen: PBMCs. This chain joins TRBV6-1 to TRBJ2-1; a stretch of 10 junction bases matches TRBD2. The DNA is TGTGCCAGCGTGAGGACTAGCGGTGACTCCTACAATGAGCAGTTCTTC. Protein translation: CASVRTSGDSYNEQFF.